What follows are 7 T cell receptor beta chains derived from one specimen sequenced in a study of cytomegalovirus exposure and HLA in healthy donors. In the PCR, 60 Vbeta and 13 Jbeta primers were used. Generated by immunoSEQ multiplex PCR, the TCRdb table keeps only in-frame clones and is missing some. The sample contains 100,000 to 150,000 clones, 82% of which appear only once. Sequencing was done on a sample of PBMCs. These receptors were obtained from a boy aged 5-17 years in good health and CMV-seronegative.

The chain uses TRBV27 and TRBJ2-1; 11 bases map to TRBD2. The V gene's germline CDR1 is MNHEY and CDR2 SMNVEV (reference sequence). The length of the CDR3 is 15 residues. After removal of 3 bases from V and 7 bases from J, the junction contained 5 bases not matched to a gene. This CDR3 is CASSFGTSGHNEQFF. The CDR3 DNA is TGTGCCAGCAGTTTCGGGACTAGCGGCCATAATGAGCAGTTCTTC.

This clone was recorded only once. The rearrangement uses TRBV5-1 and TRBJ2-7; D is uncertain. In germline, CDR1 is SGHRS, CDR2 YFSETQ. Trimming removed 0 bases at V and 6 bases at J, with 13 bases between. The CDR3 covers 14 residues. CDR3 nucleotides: TGCGCCAGCAGCTTGGGGGCAATCAACCCCGAGCAGTACTTC. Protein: CASSLGAINPEQYF.

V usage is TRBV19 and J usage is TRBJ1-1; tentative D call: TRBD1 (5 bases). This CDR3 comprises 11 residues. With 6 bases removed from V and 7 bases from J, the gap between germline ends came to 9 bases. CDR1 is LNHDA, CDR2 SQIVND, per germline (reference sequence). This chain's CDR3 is CASRTGGEAFF. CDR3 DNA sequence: TGTGCCAGTAGAACAGGTGGTGAAGCTTTCTTT.

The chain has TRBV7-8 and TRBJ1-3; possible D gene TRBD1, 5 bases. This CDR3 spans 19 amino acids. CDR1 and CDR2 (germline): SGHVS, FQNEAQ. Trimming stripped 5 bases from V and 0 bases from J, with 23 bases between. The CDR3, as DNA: TGTGCCAGCAGCCCGAGATCCCCCATCGACAGACGCTCTGGAAACACCATATATTTT. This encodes CASSPRSPIDRRSGNTIYF.

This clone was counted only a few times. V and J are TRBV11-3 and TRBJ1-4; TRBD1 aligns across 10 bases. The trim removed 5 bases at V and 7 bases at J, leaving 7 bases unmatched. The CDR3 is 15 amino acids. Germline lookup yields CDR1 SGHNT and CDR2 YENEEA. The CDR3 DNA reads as TGTGCCAGCAGCCACCGGGACAGGGGAGTTGAAAAACTGTTTTTT. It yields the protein CASSHRDRGVEKLFF.

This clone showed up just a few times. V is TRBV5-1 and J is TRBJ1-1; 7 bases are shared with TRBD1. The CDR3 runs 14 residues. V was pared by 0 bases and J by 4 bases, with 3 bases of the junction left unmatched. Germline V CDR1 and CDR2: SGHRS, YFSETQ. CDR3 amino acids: CASSLARGATEAFF. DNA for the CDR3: TGCGCCAGCAGCTTGGCCAGGGGGGCCACTGAAGCTTTCTTT.

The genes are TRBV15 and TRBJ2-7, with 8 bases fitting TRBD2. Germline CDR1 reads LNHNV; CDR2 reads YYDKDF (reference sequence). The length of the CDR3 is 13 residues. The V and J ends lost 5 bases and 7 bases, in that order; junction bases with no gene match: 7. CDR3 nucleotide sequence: TGTGCCACCAGCTTTGGACTAGCTGAAGAGCAGTACTTC. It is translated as CATSFGLAEEQYF.